This record covers a single T cell receptor beta chain. Its matching antigen is unknown. The sample is drawn from a study of T cell responses to AZD1222 COVID-19 vaccine. Some clones are missing from TCRdb's copy, which holds only in-frame ones; the method was immunoSEQ multiplex PCR. The sample has some 190,000 clones, over 90% seen once. Overall study results and limits: Donors skewed white British and female; clonal diversity was possibly underestimated. Sampling captured repertoires only after the peak T cell response.

This specimen was peripheral blood, taken 28 days after the second AZD1222 dose. The TCR originated in an adult who received the AZD1222 COVID-19 vaccine.

The CDR3 is CASSLAHLAAYNEQFF. The DNA of the CDR3 is TGCGCCAGCAGCTTGGCCCATCTAGCGGCCTACAATGAGCAGTTCTTC. The genes are TRBV5-1 and TRBJ2-1; 7 positions agree with TRBD2. Germline V CDR1 and CDR2: SGHRS, YFSETQ. The CDR3 has 16 amino acids. With V trimmed by 0 bases and J by 2 bases, 5 bases remained unmatched.